Each of the 16 T cell receptor beta chains below was sequenced from the same sample in a study of T-cell reconstitution after alpha-beta-depleted transplantation in children. TCRbeta library preparation incorporated unique molecular identifiers. TCRdb reprocessed the PCR reads via MiXCR and lists one record per CDR3 protein. The sample carries hundreds of thousands of distinct CDR3 sequences, 15% to 20% recorded once. The sequencing used PBMCs from the stem cell graft donor, collected from the stem cell graft. The receptor source for this set is a human donor who donated a stem cell graft to a child with acute myeloid leukemia.

The CDR3: CSASDGDPGEQYF. CDR3 bases: TGCAGTGCTAGTGACGGGGACCCCGGAGAGCAGTACTTC. The J gene is TRBJ2-7, the V gene TRBV20-1, with D perhaps being TRBD1 or TRBD2 (5 bases each). Germline V gene lookup returns CDR1 DFQATT and CDR2 SNEGSKA (reference sequence). Trimming left V 3 bases short and J 7 bases short, with 16 bases between. The CDR3 runs 13 residues.

This clonotype was detected a few times. The rearrangement links TRBV5-1 to TRBJ1-3, with 7 nucleotides matching TRBD1. The V gene's germline CDR1 is SGHRS and CDR2 YFSETQ. V was pared by 3 bases and J by 9 bases, with 9 bases of the junction left unmatched. The CDR3 totals 14 residues. CDR3 amino acids: CASSSTGEAGTIYF. As DNA, the CDR3 is TGCGCCAGCAGCTCTACAGGGGAAGCAGGCACCATATATTTT.

This sequence joins TRBV5-1 and TRBJ2-3, with TRBD2 matching 8 bases. Per the germline V gene, CDR1 is SGHRS and CDR2 is YFSETQ. The CDR3 runs 14 residues. With 0 bases clipped from V and 7 bases from J, the junction kept 4 bases outside the gene matches. Here the CDR3 DNA reads TGCGCCAGCAGCTTGGACGGGGGGGGGAATACGCAGTATTTT. This encodes CASSLDGGGNTQYF.

Turning to this clonotype: A much larger clone lies one base from this, so it may be a read error. A read error is likely, as this CDR3 ends without the conserved phenylalanine or tryptophan. The chain joins TRBV20-1 to TRBJ2-5, with D perhaps assigned TRBD1 or TRBD2 (5 bases each). The CDR3 is 13 amino acids. Looked up from germline, CDR1 is DFQATT and CDR2 is SNEGSKA (reference sequence). V was clipped by 3 bases and J by 2 bases, with 10 bases between them. The CDR3 nucleotides are TGCAGTGCTAGTAAGGGGACGCAAGAGACCCAGTACTAC. Translating gives CSASKGTQETQYY.

This clonotype came up many times. The V call is TRBV20-1, the J call TRBJ2-3, with 7 bases fitting TRBD1. Germline CDR1 DFQATT, CDR2 SNEGSKA (reference sequence). V lost 6 bases to trimming and J lost 5 bases; unmatched junction nucleotides: 11. This CDR3 is 14 amino acids long. The DNA of the CDR3 is TGCAGTGCCCTGATTACAGGGGTTAAAGATACGCAGTATTTT. It translates to CSALITGVKDTQYF.

This clonotype was observed a few times. The gene calls are TRBV5-1 and TRBJ1-1; D uncertain. CDR3 length: 13 amino acids. V was clipped by 8 bases and J by 5 bases, with 16 bases between them. Germline-derived CDR1 and CDR2 are SGHRS and YFSETQ. The CDR3 sequence is CASLGVLDTEAFF. The DNA of the CDR3 is TGCGCCAGTCTCGGGGTATTAGATACTGAAGCTTTCTTT.

This clonotype was detected ten times or more. This chain connects TRBV5-5 to TRBJ1-1; D unresolved. The CDR3 contains 15 residues. V was trimmed by 0 bases and J by 0 bases, leaving 9 bases between them. Germline loops: CDR1 SGHKS, CDR2 YYEKEE (reference sequence). This CDR3 is CASSLVLLMNTEAFF. CDR3 coding DNA: TGTGCCAGCAGCTTGGTGCTACTTATGAACACTGAAGCTTTCTTT.

The gene calls are TRBV6-2 or TRBV6-3 and TRBJ1-1; possibly TRBD1 for D (5 bases). Looked up from germline, CDR1 is MNHEY and CDR2 is SVGEGT. Trimming shortened V by 6 bases and J by 8 bases, and 13 bases separated the two germline ends. The CDR3 loop spans 12 amino acids. The CDR3 coding sequence is TGTGCCAGCAGGTGGGGGGGTGCCGAAGCTTTCTTT. This codes for CASRWGGAEAFF.

This chain uses TRBV4-1 with TRBJ1-1; 7 bases are shared with TRBD1. Trimming at V came to 4 bases and at J to 5 bases, leaving 7 bases not matched to a gene. The CDR3 loop spans 14 amino acids. Germline values: CDR1 MGHRA, CDR2 YSYEKL. The DNA for the CDR3 is TGCGCCAGCAGCCCAGCAGGGGGAGAAACTGAAGCTTTCTTT. It translates to CASSPAGGETEAFF.

The chain has TRBV5-1 and TRBJ2-5, with D unclear. CDR3 length: 15 residues. Trimming left V 0 bases short and J 2 bases short, with 11 bases between. CDR1 and CDR2 from the germline V gene are SGHRS and YFSETQ. This chain's CDR3 is CASSLGIPIQETQYF. As DNA, the CDR3 is TGCGCCAGCAGCTTGGGAATACCCATACAAGAGACCCAGTACTTC.

This clonotype was picked up a small number of times. V is TRBV28 and J is TRBJ2-7; 7 bases line up with TRBD2. The germline CDR1 and CDR2 sequences are MDHEN and SYDVKM. The CDR3 length is 16 residues. V was pared by 4 bases and J by 3 bases, with 12 bases of the junction left unmatched. The CDR3 DNA reads as TGTGCCAGCAGTTCGCTCTCCGCGGGGGAATACTACGAGCAGTACGTC. Translated, it gives CASSSLSAGEYYEQYV.

The table lists this clonotype with a few counts. V is TRBV5-1 and J is TRBJ2-5; weak D call: TRBD2 (6 bases). Germline CDR1 is SGHRS and CDR2 is YFSETQ. The CDR3 contains 18 residues. Trimming shortened V by 4 bases and J by 1 base, and 23 bases separated the two germline ends. CDR3 loop: CASSPARGGSNLQETQYF. CDR3 coding DNA: TGCGCCAGCAGCCCGGCCCGGGGAGGTTCGAACCTCCAAGAGACCCAGTACTTC.

Ten or more counts support this clonotype. Here the CDR3 reads CSAPSGQGRNEQFF. In DNA form, the CDR3 reads TGCAGTGCTCCCTCTGGACAGGGAAGGAATGAGCAGTTCTTC. This chain joins TRBV20-1 and TRBJ2-1; TRBD1 matches 8 bases. The CDR3 length is 14 residues. Germline assignment: CDR1 DFQATT and CDR2 SNEGSKA (reference sequence). Losses at the gene ends were 5 bases for V and 7 bases for J; bases not matched to a gene: 10.

In its sample, this clonotype was seen many times. The J gene is TRBJ1-3, the V gene TRBV6-5; the D gene is possibly TRBD1 (5 bases). The germline gives CDR1 MNHEY, CDR2 SVGAGI. With 4 bases removed from V and 6 bases from J, the gap between germline ends came to 13 bases. CDR3 length: 14 residues. The DNA of the CDR3 is TGTGCCAGCAGTTTACGAGGGGTGGAAAACACCATATATTTT. This codes for CASSLRGVENTIYF.

The chain has TRBV20-1 and TRBJ1-1; D remains unclear. Looked up from germline, CDR1 is DFQATT and CDR2 is SNEGSKA (reference sequence). V dropped 4 bases and J dropped 5 bases, with 17 bases sitting between them. The length of the CDR3 is 14 residues. The CDR3 reads CSAKESGVGTEAFF. CDR3 sequence (DNA): TGCAGTGCTAAGGAGAGCGGGGTTGGGACTGAAGCTTTCTTT.

This clonotype was recorded many times. The chain carries TRBV5-1 and TRBJ2-1; the D gene is possibly TRBD2 (5 bases). CDR1 SGHRS and CDR2 YFSETQ come from the germline V gene. This CDR3 has 14 amino acids. V lost 6 bases to trimming and J lost 0 bases, with 10 bases between them. The DNA for the CDR3 is TGCGCCAGCACCAAGCGGAGCTCCTACAATGAGCAGTTCTTC. Translated, it gives CASTKRSSYNEQFF.